The 14 T cell receptor beta chains given below trace back to one sample, sequenced in a study of T-cell memory formation after mild COVID-19. TCRdb fed the 5' RACE reads into MiXCR, producing one record per CDR3 protein. Altogether about 430,000 distinct CDR3 sequences are present, 20% to 30% being singletons, with the ten largest covering 7.5% to 10%. The sample taken for sequencing was PBMCs or a T cell subset sorted from them (not recorded which). Receptors were obtained from an adult woman who had mild COVID-19 (a few samples of this study predate the infection). Cell type and time point are not known.

The rearrangement uses TRBV7-6 and TRBJ2-1; D not certain. Germline CDR1 is SGHVS and CDR2 is FNYEAQ. The V gene lost 5 bases and the J gene lost 5 bases, with 13 bases spanning the gap. CDR3 length: 14 amino acids. This chain's CDR3 is CASSPRDLNNEQFF. CDR3 bases: TGTGCCAGCAGCCCCCGAGACCTAAACAATGAGCAGTTCTTC.

This clonotype was counted between two and nine times. The chain recombines TRBV12-3 or TRBV12-4 with TRBJ1-2; 8 bases map to TRBD1. V gave up 7 bases and J gave up 4 bases; unmatched junction bases: 8. This CDR3 has 14 residues. The DNA for the CDR3 is TGTGCCAGCACTCGGACAGGGAGTCTCTATGGCTACACCTTC. Translated: CASTRTGSLYGYTF.

The chain uses TRBV15 and TRBJ1-4; the match to TRBD1 covers 7 bases. The CDR3 consists of 15 residues. Germline-derived CDR1 and CDR2 are LNHNV and YYDKDF (reference sequence). The V gene end was trimmed by 0 bases and the J gene end by 6 bases; junction bases not matched to a gene: 4. CDR3 nucleotides: TGTGCCACCAGCAGAGAGGACAGGTTCGATGAAAAACTGTTTTTT. This encodes CATSREDRFDEKLFF. The full variable domain, rest sourced from reference TRBV15 and TRBJ1-4, is DAMVIQNPRYQVTQFGKPVTLSCSQTLNHNVMYWYQQKSSQAPKLLFHYYDKDFNNEADTPDNFQSRRPNTSFCFLDIRSPGLGDTAMYLCATSREDRFDEKLFFGSGTQLSVL.

CDR3 DNA: TGCGCCAGCAGCCAAGATCGGCTGGGTCTCCCCTCCTCTGGGGCCAACGTCCTGACTTTC. This codes for CASSQDRLGLPSSGANVLTF. The V gene is TRBV4-1, the J gene TRBJ2-6; D gene unclear. The CDR3 is 20 residues long. Trimming shortened V by 0 bases and J by 0 bases, and 18 bases separated the two germline ends. From germline, CDR1 is MGHRA and CDR2 YSYEKL.

The rearrangement joins TRBV7-3 to TRBJ2-2; the D call may be TRBD1 or TRBD2 (5 bases each). The germline V gene encodes CDR1 SGHTA and CDR2 FQGTGA. Trimming left V 0 bases short and J 6 bases short, with 8 bases between. This CDR3 has 14 residues. CDR3 DNA sequence: TGTGCCAGCAGCTTAACGAGGGACGCCGGGGAGCTGTTTTTT. Protein product: CASSLTRDAGELFF.

In this sample, this clonotype turned up a few times. V usage is TRBV10-3 and J usage is TRBJ1-1; 10 bases line up with TRBD1. V lost 5 bases to trimming and J lost 8 bases; unmatched junction nucleotides: 5. The CDR3 totals 13 residues. Per germline, CDR1 ENHRY and CDR2 SYGVKD. As DNA, the CDR3 is TGTGCCATCAGTAAGACAGGGGGCCAGGAAGCTTTCTTT. Translating it yields CAISKTGGQEAFF.

In this sample, this clonotype turned up a few times. The chain has TRBV4-3 and TRBJ2-3, with D perhaps matching TRBD2 (5 bases). V shed 2 bases and J shed 4 bases, with 16 bases lying between them. This CDR3 contains 16 residues. Per the germline V gene, CDR1 is LGHNA and CDR2 is YSLEER. The chain's CDR3 is CASSQLYSVRADTQYF. The CDR3 coding sequence is TGCGCCAGCAGCCAATTGTATAGCGTGAGGGCAGATACGCAGTATTTT.

The rearrangement uses TRBV29-1 and TRBJ2-7, with 8 bases fitting TRBD1. The ends lost 6 bases at V and 3 bases at J; junction bases unmatched: 7. The germline V gene encodes CDR1 SQVTM and CDR2 ANQGSEA. The CDR3 is 13 residues long. Here the CDR3 reads CSVPGTGLYEQYF. The CDR3 DNA follows: TGCAGCGTCCCAGGGACAGGTCTCTACGAGCAGTACTTC.

V gene TRBV6-1 combines with J gene TRBJ1-2, with 7 bases identical to TRBD1. The V gene's germline CDR1 is MNHNS and CDR2 SASEGT. The length of the CDR3 is 13 residues. Unmatched junction bases numbered 2, after V lost 4 bases and J lost 3 bases. The CDR3 DNA follows: TGTGCCAGCAGTGTTACAGGGGACTATGGCTACACCTTC. This sequence encodes CASSVTGDYGYTF.

The genes are TRBV11-3 and TRBJ2-7, with 9 nucleotides matching TRBD1. Germline CDR1 is SGHNT and CDR2 is YENEEA. With 5 bases clipped from V and 5 bases from J, the junction kept 10 bases outside the gene matches. The length of the CDR3 is 15 residues. CDR3 loop: CASSLRTGAGHEQYF. The CDR3, as DNA: TGTGCCAGCAGCCTGCGGACAGGGGCCGGACACGAGCAGTACTTC.

The V gene is TRBV23-1, the J gene TRBJ2-1; D remains unclear. TRBV23-1 is filed as an ORF, its function uncertain. Trimming cost V 2 bases and J 0 bases, with 8 bases left between them. This CDR3 contains 15 residues. The CDR3 loop reads CASSQHGSSYNEQFF. CDR3 nucleotides: TGCGCCAGCAGTCAACATGGTAGCTCCTACAATGAGCAGTTCTTC.

There are a few counts of this clonotype. The J gene is TRBJ2-1, the V gene TRBV29-1; D perhaps matches TRBD2 (5 bases). V was trimmed by 3 bases and J by 3 bases, leaving 21 bases between them. The CDR3 is 17 residues long. Germline CDR1 SQVTM, CDR2 ANQGSEA. The CDR3 sequence is CSVEIEGPLTIYNEQFF. The CDR3 DNA follows: TGCAGCGTTGAGATTGAGGGTCCCCTAACCATCTACAATGAGCAGTTCTTC.

A remark on this clonotype: The junction departs from the called germline gene at one end, perhaps through a read error. CDR3 sequence: CASSLGSPRAYEQYF. The CDR3 coding sequence is TGTGCCAGCAGTTTAGGAAGCCCCCGAGCCTACGAGCAGTACTTC. This chain joins TRBV7-8 and TRBJ2-7; D is unclear. Germline V lookup: CDR1 SGHVS, CDR2 FQNEAQ. CDR3 length: 15 amino acids.

This clonotype was detected a few times. One end of the junction fails to match germline, which may point to a read error. The chain recombines TRBV7-9 with TRBJ2-1, with D perhaps TRBD1 or TRBD2 (6 bases each). The CDR3 extends over 11 amino acids. CDR1 and CDR2 (germline): SEHNR, FQNEAQ (reference sequence). CDR3 in DNA: TGTGCCAGCAGGACGAACAGGGAGGTGGTCTTC. Amino acid sequence: CASRTNREVVF.